Following are 21 T cell receptor beta chains from one sample sequenced in a study of blood T cell repertoires in COVID-19. TCRdb keeps only in-frame clones here, not all; method: immunoSEQ multiplex PCR. The sample carries roughly 100,000 clones, roughly 80% recorded once. The sequenced sample was peripheral blood. Receptor source: a woman at least 80 years old with acute or convalescent COVID-19.

The J gene is TRBJ2-1, the V gene TRBV19; 9 bases align to TRBD2. Germline-derived CDR1 and CDR2 are LNHDA and SQIVND (reference sequence). CDR3 length equals 14 residues. V shed 7 bases, J shed 6 bases, and the junction held 7 bases outside the gene matches. Written as DNA, the CDR3 is TGTGCCAGTAAAAGTAGCGGGAGTCCCAATGAGCAGTTCTTC. Translating gives CASKSSGSPNEQFF. Combining the CDR3 with reference TRBV19 and TRBJ2-1 gives the whole variable domain DGGITQSPKYLFRKEGQNVTLSCEQNLNHDAMYWYRQDPGQGLRLIYYSQIVNDFQKGDIAEGYSVSREKKESFPLTVTSAQKNPTAFYLCASKSSGSPNEQFFGPGTRLTVL.

The gene calls are TRBV18 and TRBJ2-1; a possible D gene is TRBD1 (6 bases). Between the trimmed V and J ends, which lost 1 base and 7 bases, there was a span of 14 bases. Germline V CDR1 and CDR2: KGHSH, LQKENI. The CDR3 is 15 residues long. The CDR3 DNA is TGTGCCAGCTCACCACTTTTACAGGGCGGAAATGAGCAGTTCTTC. It encodes CASSPLLQGGNEQFF.

The rearrangement uses TRBV19 and TRBJ2-2, with D unclear. The CDR3 runs to 15 residues. With 3 bases removed from V and 2 bases from J, the gap between germline ends came to 10 bases. Germline assignment: CDR1 LNHDA and CDR2 SQIVND (reference sequence). As DNA, the CDR3 is TGTGCCAGTAGTATTTGGGCCTACAACACCGGGGAGCTGTTTTTT. This encodes CASSIWAYNTGELFF. Full variable domain (missing parts from reference TRBV19 and TRBJ2-2): DGGITQSPKYLFRKEGQNVTLSCEQNLNHDAMYWYRQDPGQGLRLIYYSQIVNDFQKGDIAEGYSVSREKKESFPLTVTSAQKNPTAFYLCASSIWAYNTGELFFGEGSRLTVL.

The chain has TRBV27 and TRBJ2-2, with a tentative D call TRBD1 (5 bases). CDR1 is MNHEY, CDR2 SMNVEV, per germline (reference sequence). This CDR3 is built from 17 residues. V was cut by 1 base and J by 6 bases, with 18 bases left in between. CDR3 region: CASSLFAREVISGELFF. The CDR3 nucleotides read TGTGCCAGCAGTTTATTCGCCAGGGAAGTTATCTCCGGGGAGCTGTTTTTT.

The chain has TRBV11-2 and TRBJ2-5, with D unresolved. The CDR3 is made up of 13 amino acids. The V gene's germline CDR1 is SGHAT and CDR2 FQNNGV. Trimming shortened V by 6 bases and J by 1 base, and 9 bases separated the two germline ends. The CDR3 sequence is CASSASLQETQYF. In DNA form, the CDR3 reads TGTGCCAGCAGTGCGAGCCTCCAAGAGACCCAGTACTTC.

V and J are TRBV5-6 and TRBJ2-4, with unresolved D. This CDR3 spans 13 amino acids. From germline, CDR1 is SGHDT and CDR2 YYEEEE. V was cut by 0 bases and J by 8 bases, with 9 bases left in between. In nucleotides, the CDR3 is TGTGCCAGCAGCTTGGGATCAGGCGACATTCAGTACTTC. The encoded protein is CASSLGSGDIQYF.

This chain connects TRBV28 to TRBJ2-5; 12 bases line up with TRBD2. The germline V gene has CDR1 MDHEN and CDR2 SYDVKM. The CDR3 is made up of 16 amino acids. With 6 bases clipped from V and 1 base from J, the junction kept 6 bases outside the gene matches. The CDR3 spells CASSHGLAGTQETQYF. CDR3 in DNA: TGTGCCAGCAGCCACGGACTAGCGGGAACCCAAGAGACCCAGTACTTC.

The genes are TRBV28 and TRBJ1-2; the match to TRBD1 covers 10 bases. V shed 8 bases and J 8 bases; nucleotides not matched to a gene: 14. Germline V gene sequence: CDR1 MDHEN, CDR2 SYDVKM. The CDR3 runs 15 residues. The CDR3 protein is CASVRRDRGGKGYTF. The CDR3 nucleotides are TGTGCCAGCGTCCGCAGGGACAGGGGTGGAAAGGGCTACACCTTC.

J is TRBJ2-3 and V is TRBV7-6; 11 bases are shared with TRBD2. This CDR3 contains 16 residues. The germline V gene encodes CDR1 SGHVS and CDR2 FNYEAQ. With V trimmed by 5 bases and J by 1 base, 5 bases remained unmatched. CDR3 in amino acids: CASSELAGVRTDTQYF. The CDR3 nucleotides are TGTGCCAGCAGCGAACTAGCGGGAGTTCGCACAGATACGCAGTATTTT.

The chain carries TRBV11-2 and TRBJ1-6; the match to TRBD1 covers 8 bases. This CDR3 has 14 amino acids. Germline-derived CDR1 and CDR2 are SGHAT and FQNNGV. V lost 4 bases, J lost 9 bases, and 5 bases stayed unmatched. CDR3 residues: CASSWDRTSSPLHF. CDR3 in DNA: TGTGCCAGCAGCTGGGACAGGACAAGTTCACCCCTCCACTTT. Using reference TRBV11-2 and TRBJ1-6 for the parts outside the CDR3, the full variable domain is EAGVAQSPRYKIIEKRQSVAFWCNPISGHATLYWYQQILGQGPKLLIQFQNNGVVDDSQLPKDRFSAERLKGVDSTLKIQPAKLEDSAVYLCASSWDRTSSPLHFGNGTRLTVT.

The chain combines TRBV6-2 or TRBV6-3 with TRBJ1-2, with 8 bases that match TRBD1. The CDR3 consists of 14 residues. Germline V lookup: CDR1 MNHEY, CDR2 SVGEGT. J lost 3 bases, V lost 5 bases, and 5 bases had no gene match. The CDR3 DNA reads as TGTGCCAGCAGTATATGGGGACAGGACTATGGCTACACCTTC. Protein product: CASSIWGQDYGYTF.

This clone was observed once. The V gene is TRBV28, the J gene TRBJ1-6; D is ambiguous. V shed 5 bases and J shed 7 bases, with 9 bases lying between them. The germline V gene encodes CDR1 MDHEN and CDR2 SYDVKM. The CDR3 extends over 13 amino acids. This chain's CDR3 is CASSPPLNSPLHF. The CDR3, as DNA: TGTGCCAGCAGTCCCCCCCTGAATTCACCCCTCCACTTT.

A remark on this clone: The junction shows a germline mismatch at one end, possibly a read error. The chain has TRBV7-9 and TRBJ1-1; D is perhaps TRBD1 (5 bases). Germline-derived CDR1 and CDR2 are SEHNR and FQNEAQ (reference sequence). The CDR3 totals 9 residues. CDR3 amino acids: CASSQTVPF. CDR3 nucleotide sequence: TGTGCCAGCAGCCAGACAGTTCCCTTT.

This clone was observed a handful of times. The rearrangement links TRBV5-1 to TRBJ2-2; weak D call: TRBD1 (6 bases). V was shortened by 0 bases and J by 1 base, with 7 bases between the two germline ends. The CDR3 length is 15 residues. Germline V gene data show CDR1 as SGHRS and CDR2 as YFSETQ. The CDR3, as DNA: TGCGCCAGCAGCTTGGAGGGGGAGAACACCGGGGAGCTGTTTTTT. This sequence encodes CASSLEGENTGELFF.

The V call is TRBV5-4, the J call TRBJ1-3; TRBD1 is a possible D gene (5 bases). V lost 4 bases to trimming and J lost 0 bases, with 5 bases between them. The V gene's germline CDR1 is SGHNT and CDR2 YYREEE (reference sequence). The CDR3 is 13 residues long. CDR3 DNA: TGTGCCAGCAGCGACAGCTCTGGAAACACCATATATTTT. Encoded protein: CASSDSSGNTIYF.

CDR3 bases: TGTGCCAGCAGTTACTCGAGTGGCCCTCAGGATGAGCAGTTCTTC. Residues: CASSYSSGPQDEQFF. The rearrangement joins TRBV6-5 to TRBJ2-1, with D unresolved. The length of the CDR3 is 15 residues. V was cut by 0 bases and J by 8 bases, with 14 bases left in between. Germline V CDR1 and CDR2: MNHEY, SVGAGI.

This clone was observed once. This CDR3 is CASSHRPGTDTGELFF. CDR3 coding DNA: TGTGCCAGCAGCCACCGTCCTGGGACAGACACCGGGGAGCTGTTTTTT. The rearrangement uses TRBV3-1 (or the pseudogene TRBV3-2) and TRBJ2-2; the match to TRBD1 covers 7 bases. The length of the CDR3 is 16 residues. V was pared by 3 bases and J by 3 bases, with 7 bases of the junction left unmatched. Germline V lookup: CDR1 LGHDT, CDR2 YNNKEL (reference sequence).

The genes are TRBV29-1 and TRBJ2-2; 11 nucleotides agree with TRBD1. V dropped 6 bases and J dropped 1; count of bases not matched to a gene: 4. The CDR3 is 15 residues long. Germline lookup yields CDR1 SQVTM and CDR2 ANQGSEA. The CDR3 coding sequence is TGCAGCGTCCGGACAGGGGGCAGGAACACCGGGGAGCTGTTTTTT. It specifies CSVRTGGRNTGELFF.

This clone was seen a handful of times. This sample includes further DNA sequences coding for the same CDR3. The V and J genes are TRBV19 and TRBJ1-5, with TRBD1 as a possible D gene (5 bases). This CDR3 is built from 13 residues. V lost 4 bases, J lost 4 bases, and 8 bases lay in between. Germline values: CDR1 LNHDA, CDR2 SQIVND (reference sequence). CDR3 amino acids: CASSTRENQPQHF. CDR3 in DNA: TGTGCCAGTAGTACCAGGGAAAATCAGCCCCAGCATTTT.

This clone was seen only a few times. The chain is built from TRBV3-1 (or the pseudogene TRBV3-2) and TRBJ2-1, with 9 bases lining up with TRBD2. The V and J ends lost 0 bases and 16 bases, in that order; junction bases with no gene match: 19. CDR3 length equals 17 residues. Germline lookup yields CDR1 LGHDT and CDR2 YNNKEL (reference sequence). In DNA form, the CDR3 reads TGTGCCAGCAGCCAAGATCAGGGCAGGGTCGCGGGAGGGAAGAGATTCTTC. It codes for CASSQDQGRVAGGKRFF.

In nucleotides, the CDR3 is TGTGCCAGCATAGGGGGGGGACAGGGAAGCGCTTTCTTT. This translates into CASIGGGQGSAFF. V gene TRBV6-5 combines with J gene TRBJ1-1; 9 bases map to TRBD1. Germline lookup yields CDR1 MNHEY and CDR2 SVGAGI. This CDR3 has 13 amino acids. Unmatched junction bases numbered 11, after V lost 7 bases and J lost 11 bases.